This T cell receptor beta chain was captured in a study of blood T cell repertoires in COVID-19. Study-level information: Collection of acute and convalescent COVID-19 samples took place in the United States, Italy and Spain. PBMCs, B-cell-depleted T cells, or T cells were the source of the cDNA or gDNA that made up the material.

One Seattle source followed patients from active infection through their disease course. Per the original methods: Estimated nucleated cell counts came from reference gene primer amplification. Sequencing used immunoSEQ multiplex PCR; TCRdb keeps in-frame clones, though not all of them. The DNA was the basis for D and trimming; V, J and clone size are from that table. The top ten hold 18% of the sample, which has roughly 200,000 clones, approximately 87% seen once. Germline values: CDR1 KGHSH, CDR2 LQKENI. V was shortened by 3 bases and J by 4 bases, with 10 bases between the two germline ends. The CDR3 contains 14 residues.

Sequencing input: peripheral blood. The sequence derives from a person aged 70 to 79 with COVID-19, enrolled during active disease. This sequence joins TRBV18 and TRBJ1-5; D is perhaps TRBD1 (5 bases). CDR3 coding DNA: TGTGCCAGCTCACCGAGGGAGGGGAATCAGCCCCAGCATTTT. This translates into CASSPREGNQPQHF.